Each of the 5 T cell receptor beta chains below was sequenced from the same sample in a study of breast tumors, draining lymph nodes, adjacent tissues. Via MiXCR, TCRdb re-called the multiplex PCR reads, giving one row per CDR3 protein. The sample lists 83,000 or so distinct CDR3 sequences, about 20% occurring once. Breast cancer patients provided tissue from their axillary draining lymph nodes. The specimen sequenced was axillary lymph node tissue. These receptors originate from a female donor with breast cancer. Some clones in this sample may be carry-over from other donors' samples.

This clonotype turned up a few times. The V and J genes are TRBV20-1 and TRBJ2-2; possibly TRBD1 for D (5 bases). There are 15 residues in the CDR3. V was shortened by 5 bases and J by 4 bases, with 17 bases between the two germline ends. Germline CDR1 is DFQATT and CDR2 is SNEGSKA (reference sequence). CDR3 loop: CSAESSGWRTGELFF. Here the CDR3 DNA reads TGCAGTGCTGAAAGCTCAGGGTGGCGCACCGGGGAGCTGTTTTTT.

This clonotype was seen ten or more times. A read error is possible here, since a much larger clone lies one base away. The rearrangement joins TRBV7-9 to TRBJ1-6, with D possibly being TRBD1 (6 bases). Germline CDR1 is SEHNR and CDR2 is FQNEAQ (reference sequence). This CDR3 has 14 amino acids. V dropped 1 base and J dropped 8 bases, with 9 bases sitting between them. CDR3: CASSLGDTHSPLHF. CDR3 DNA sequence: TGTGCCAGCAGCTTAGGGGACACGCATTCACCCCTCCACTTT.

This clonotype was recorded at least ten times. V usage is TRBV2 and J usage is TRBJ1-4; D is undetermined. Germline CDR1 SNHLY, CDR2 FYNNEI. The CDR3 extends over 13 amino acids. Trimming took off 7 bases at V and 8 bases at J, with 14 bases between the two ends. For the CDR3, the DNA is TGTGCCAGCAAGTCAGGCCCTGGGGAAAAACTGTTTTTT. This encodes CASKSGPGEKLFF.

In this sample, this clonotype turned up many times. This chain connects TRBV5-1 to TRBJ2-1; D might be TRBD2 (6 bases). The germline V gene encodes CDR1 SGHRS and CDR2 YFSETQ. The CDR3 runs to 14 residues. V was shortened by 3 bases and J by 7 bases, with 14 bases between the two germline ends. The CDR3 DNA is TGCGCCAGCAGCTCGGCGGGAAACAAGAATGAGCAGTTCTTC. Translating gives CASSSAGNKNEQFF.

The chain uses TRBV28 and TRBJ1-4, with D maybe TRBD1 (5 bases). Trimming took off 3 bases at V and 0 bases at J, with 8 bases between the two ends. In germline, CDR1 is MDHEN, CDR2 SYDVKM. The CDR3 spans 15 residues. This chain's CDR3 is CASSFDSSTNEKLFF. The CDR3 region has the DNA TGTGCCAGCAGTTTCGACAGTTCAACTAATGAAAAACTGTTTTTT.